The 28 T cell receptor beta chains below all came from one sample that was sequenced in a study of CD8 T cells in ankylosing spondylitis. Overall study findings and caveats: The study identified a TCR beta motif of under 10 highly homologous variants that appeared characteristic of ankylosing spondylitis blood.

TCRdb reprocessed the 5' RACE reads with MiXCR, giving one entry per CDR3 protein. The data show around 540,000 distinct CDR3 sequences, with 10% to 15% seen just once and approximately 6.3% held by the top ten. The antigens these receptors bind are not known. Sequencing used blood, either unsorted or a sorted T cell fraction (not recorded which). Every receptor here comes from a male donor with ankylosing spondylitis.

This clonotype has only a few counts. The chain uses TRBV20-1 and TRBJ1-2, with 7 bases that match TRBD1. CDR1 and CDR2 (germline): DFQATT, SNEGSKA (reference sequence). The CDR3 has 13 residues. V shed 4 bases and J 3 bases; nucleotides not matched to a gene: 5. This CDR3 is CSATPDRDYGYTF. Here the CDR3 DNA reads TGCAGTGCTACCCCCGACAGGGACTATGGCTACACCTTC.

This clonotype appeared a few times. The CDR3 coding sequence is TGTGCCAGCTCTACGTACAGGGACGGGAATGAGCAGTTCTTC. It specifies CASSTYRDGNEQFF. V gene TRBV3-1 combines with J gene TRBJ2-1, with a possible D match to TRBD1 (6 bases). Deletions cut 8 bases from V and 7 bases from J, with 18 bases between. CDR1 and CDR2 (germline): LGHDT, YNNKEL (reference sequence). CDR3 length: 14 residues.

The genes are TRBV20-1 and TRBJ1-6; the D is unclear. The ends were cut back, 1 base at V and 7 bases at J, with 14 bases in the middle. This CDR3 region has 15 residues. In germline, CDR1 is DFQATT, CDR2 SNEGSKA (reference sequence). CDR3 DNA: TGCAGTGCTAGAGGCCCGGAGGGAGAGAATTCACCCCTCCACTTT. It codes for CSARGPEGENSPLHF.

This clonotype appeared a few times. The chain links TRBV5-1 to TRBJ2-7; D gene ambiguous. Per germline, CDR1 SGHRS and CDR2 YFSETQ. V lost 0 bases and J 1 base, leaving 11 bases between the germline ends. This CDR3 comprises 15 residues. The DNA of the CDR3 is TGCGCCAGCAGCTTGGGGGCACGATCGTCCTACGAGCAGTACGTC. Residues: CASSLGARSSYEQYV.

This clonotype was observed a few times. The J gene is TRBJ1-4, the V gene TRBV7-2, with D hard to call. CDR1 SGHTA and CDR2 FQGNSA come from the germline V gene. V lost 1 base to trimming and J lost 5 bases, with 8 bases between them. CDR3 length: 14 residues. The CDR3 DNA follows: TGTGCCAGCAGCTTAGATACAAGGAATGAAAAACTGTTTTTT. Translation gives CASSLDTRNEKLFF.

V and J are TRBV20-1 and TRBJ2-3, with 7 bases lining up with TRBD1. Losses at the gene ends were 3 bases for V and 2 bases for J; bases not matched to a gene: 17. Germline assignment: CDR1 DFQATT and CDR2 SNEGSKA (reference sequence). The CDR3 covers 18 residues. CDR3 sequence: CSASEPNIQGEHTDTQYF. CDR3 coding DNA: TGCAGTGCTAGCGAGCCCAATATTCAGGGGGAACACACAGATACGCAGTATTTT.

This clonotype was observed many times. The V gene is TRBV11-3, the J gene TRBJ2-2, with 11 bases aligning to TRBD1. The CDR3 spans 15 residues. Losses at the gene ends were 4 bases for V and 7 bases for J; bases not matched to a gene: 5. Germline CDR1 reads SGHNT; CDR2 reads YENEEA. CDR3 protein: CASSSGTGGHGELFF. The CDR3 nucleotides read TGTGCCAGCAGCTCCGGGACAGGGGGTCACGGGGAGCTGTTTTTT. The full variable domain, its missing parts supplied by reference TRBV11-3 and TRBJ2-2, is EAGVVQSPRYKIIEKKQPVAFWCNPISGHNTLYWYLQNLGQGPELLIRYENEEAVDDSQLPKDRFSAERLKGVDSTLKIQPAELGDSAVYLCASSSGTGGHGELFFGEGSRLTVL.

This clonotype has at least ten counts. CDR3 in amino acids: CATVGQGDTEAFF. CDR3 bases: TGTGCCACCGTGGGACAGGGGGACACTGAAGCTTTCTTT. The V and J genes are TRBV24-1 and TRBJ1-1; 11 positions agree with TRBD1. V trimming: 9 bases; J trimming: 3 bases; junction bases outside the gene matches: 2. There are 13 residues in the CDR3. The germline V gene encodes CDR1 KGHDR and CDR2 SFDVKD.

This clonotype was seen a handful of times. V is TRBV7-8 and J is TRBJ2-1; D possibly corresponds to TRBD2 (5 bases). V was pared by 5 bases and J by 2 bases, with 13 bases between. The CDR3 is 15 amino acids. CDR1 is SGHVS and CDR2 is FQNEAQ in the germline V gene. The CDR3 loop is CASSPQGLAYNEQFF. The CDR3 coding sequence is TGTGCCAGCAGCCCGCAAGGACTGGCCTACAATGAGCAGTTCTTC. Using reference TRBV7-8 and TRBJ2-1 for the parts outside the CDR3, the full variable domain is GAGVSQSPRYKVAKRGQDVALRCDPISGHVSLFWYQQALGQGPEFLTYFQNEAQLDKSGLPSDRFFAERPEGSVSTLKIQRTQQEDSAVYLCASSPQGLAYNEQFFGPGTRLTVL.

The chain recombines TRBV20-1 with TRBJ2-2; 12 bases line up with TRBD2. The CDR3 runs to 14 residues. The V gene end was trimmed by 3 bases and the J gene end by 5 bases; junction bases not matched to a gene: 1. The germline gives CDR1 DFQATT, CDR2 SNEGSKA (reference sequence). The CDR3: CSASLAGGTGELFF. CDR3 sequence (DNA): TGCAGTGCTAGCCTAGCGGGAGGGACCGGGGAGCTGTTTTTT.

The chain couples TRBV6-2 or TRBV6-3 to TRBJ2-7, with D unclear. The CDR3 contains 15 residues. Germline V gene lookup returns CDR1 MNHEY and CDR2 SVGEGT. V gave up 4 bases and J gave up 5 bases, with 18 bases separating them. The CDR3 protein is CASSSLHRMAHEQYV. As DNA, the CDR3 is TGTGCCAGCAGTTCCCTCCACCGGATGGCCCACGAGCAGTACGTC.

The chain links TRBV5-1 to TRBJ2-7; D not certain. The CDR3 totals 14 residues. V gave up 2 bases and J gave up 2 bases, with 11 bases separating them. Germline V gives CDR1 SGHRS, CDR2 YFSETQ. The CDR3 sequence is CASSLSGGAYEQYV. CDR3 sequence (DNA): TGCGCCAGCAGCTTATCCGGCGGCGCCTACGAGCAGTACGTC.

The genes are TRBV24-1 and TRBJ2-1, with a weak D call TRBD2 (5 bases). V lost 4 bases to trimming and J lost 10 bases, with 13 bases between them. Germline V lookup: CDR1 KGHDR, CDR2 SFDVKD. The CDR3 consists of 13 residues. CDR3 DNA sequence: TGTGCCACCAGTGACCCAGGACTGGGAGAGCAGTTCTTC. Protein product: CATSDPGLGEQFF.

This clonotype was detected only a few times. V gene TRBV9 combines with J gene TRBJ2-1; TRBD2 aligns across 12 bases. The CDR3 spans 19 residues. Trimming at V came to 4 bases and at J to 0 bases, leaving 11 bases not matched to a gene. Germline V CDR1 and CDR2: SGDLS, YYNGEE. The CDR3: CASSTTGTSGSFSYNEQFF. The DNA for the CDR3 is TGTGCCAGCAGCACCACCGGGACTAGCGGGTCTTTCTCCTACAATGAGCAGTTCTTC.

This clonotype was counted a few times. CDR3 DNA sequence: TGTGCCACCAGTGCCGCACAGGGAAGGTTTTTGTTTTTT. The encoded protein is CATSAAQGRFLFF. The V gene is TRBV24-1, the J gene TRBJ2-2, with D perhaps TRBD1 (6 bases). Trimming left V 5 bases short and J 15 bases short, with 18 bases between. Germline V CDR1 and CDR2: KGHDR, SFDVKD. The CDR3 spans 13 residues.

The rearrangement joins TRBV5-1 to TRBJ2-4; D is unresolved. The length of the CDR3 is 13 residues. CDR1 and CDR2 from the germline V gene are SGHRS and YFSETQ. Trimming pared 0 bases from V and 5 bases from J, leaving 6 bases between. CDR3 amino acids: CASSLGTENIQYF. CDR3 DNA: TGCGCCAGCAGCTTGGGTACAGAAAACATTCAGTACTTC.

This clonotype has ten or more counts. The chain couples TRBV5-1 to TRBJ2-7; D is undetermined. Trimming removed 4 bases at V and 0 bases at J, with 11 bases between. Germline CDR1 SGHRS, CDR2 YFSETQ. This CDR3 is 14 amino acids long. The CDR3 DNA reads TGCGCCAGCAGCCAAACCCCCAGCTCCTACGAGCAGTACTTC. It specifies CASSQTPSSYEQYF.

The V gene is TRBV5-6, the J gene TRBJ1-2, with D unresolved. Deletions cut 0 bases from V and 4 bases from J, with 16 bases between. Germline CDR1 and CDR2: SGHDT and YYEEEE. The CDR3 runs to 16 residues. CDR3 sequence: CASSLAIQPVPYGYTF. CDR3 bases: TGTGCCAGCAGCTTGGCCATACAGCCCGTGCCCTATGGCTACACCTTC.

On this clonotype: A read error may explain this, as a much larger clone is one base away. V usage is TRBV7-2 and J usage is TRBJ1-1; perhaps TRBD1 as D (5 bases). Germline assignment: CDR1 SGHTA and CDR2 FQGNSA. This CDR3 region has 12 residues. The CDR3 nucleotides are TGTGCCAGCGGCTTAGGGGTCCCTACAGCTTTCTTT. Amino acid sequence: CASGLGVPTAFF.

In its sample, this clonotype was seen a few times. The J gene is TRBJ2-7, the V gene TRBV14; tentative D call: TRBD1 (6 bases). V lost 2 bases and J 3 bases, leaving 14 bases between the germline ends. The CDR3 is 15 amino acids. Germline V gene data show CDR1 as SGHDN and CDR2 as FVKESK. The chain's CDR3 is CASSQPQGGIYEQYF. The CDR3 coding sequence is TGTGCCAGCAGCCAACCGCAAGGGGGTATCTACGAGCAGTACTTC. Using reference TRBV14 and TRBJ2-7 for the parts outside the CDR3, the full variable domain is EAGVTQFPSHSVIEKGQTVTLRCDPISGHDNLYWYRRVMGKEIKFLLHFVKESKQDESGMPNNRFLAERTGGTYSTLKVQPAELEDSGVYFCASSQPQGGIYEQYFGPGTRLTVT.

The chain has TRBV11-2 and TRBJ2-1; the match to TRBD2 covers 10 bases. The V segment lost 3 bases and the J segment 2 bases; nucleotides outside the gene matches: 7. The CDR3 is 17 residues long. Germline V gives CDR1 SGHAT, CDR2 FQNNGV. CDR3 nucleotide sequence: TGTGCCAGCAGCTTCGAGCCGGGACTAGCGACCTACAATGAGCAGTTCTTC. Protein: CASSFEPGLATYNEQFF.

This clonotype was detected a few times. This chain links TRBV5-1 with TRBJ2-7, with TRBD2 matching over 12 bases. Germline CDR1 is SGHRS and CDR2 is YFSETQ. J lost 2 bases, V lost 4 bases, and 1 base had no gene match. The CDR3 sequence is 14 residues long. DNA of the CDR3: TGCGCCAGCAGCCCTAGCGGGAGGGCCTACGAGCAGTACGTC. This codes for CASSPSGRAYEQYV.

This clonotype was observed once. The gene calls are TRBV12-3 or TRBV12-4 and TRBJ2-3; D is uncertain. This CDR3 is 14 amino acids long. V shed 7 bases and J shed 9 bases, with 20 bases lying between them. CDR3 in amino acids: CASTTFPSTVTQYF. CDR3 in DNA: TGTGCCAGCACCACCTTCCCCTCGACGGTCACGCAGTATTTT.

This clonotype was recorded at least ten times. This chain connects TRBV3-1 to TRBJ1-1; D uncertain. This CDR3 has 14 amino acids. V was clipped by 1 base and J by 4 bases, with 10 bases between them. The germline V gene encodes CDR1 LGHDT and CDR2 YNNKEL (reference sequence). In DNA form, the CDR3 reads TGTGCCAGCAGCCAAGTGAGCAGCTCCACTGAAGCTTTCTTT. Protein sequence: CASSQVSSSTEAFF. The full variable domain, with the rest looked up from reference TRBV3-1 and TRBJ1-1, is DTAVSQTPKYLVTQMGNDKSIKCEQNLGHDTMYWYKQDSKKFLKIMFSYNNKELIINETVPNRFSPKSPDKAHLNLHINSLELGDSAVYFCASSQVSSSTEAFFGQGTRLTVV.

This clonotype has only a few counts. V gene TRBV6-1 combines with J gene TRBJ2-3; 8 bases align to TRBD1. CDR1 is MNHNS, CDR2 SASEGT, per germline. This CDR3 is 16 amino acids long. J gave up 0 bases and V 4 bases, and 6 bases lay outside the gene matches. CDR3 sequence (DNA): TGTGCCAGCAGTGTCCGACAGGGGATGAGCACAGATACGCAGTATTTT. The encoded protein is CASSVRQGMSTDTQYF.

This clonotype was seen many times. This sequence joins TRBV11-2 and TRBJ2-1; no clear D. The CDR3 covers 13 residues. The V end was cut by 0 bases, the J end by 8 bases, with 8 bases between. Germline lookup yields CDR1 SGHAT and CDR2 FQNNGV. The CDR3 spells CASSLEPEDEQFF. The CDR3 coding sequence is TGTGCCAGCAGCTTAGAACCCGAAGATGAGCAGTTCTTC.

A few counts support this clonotype. V is TRBV6-1 and J is TRBJ2-1, with TRBD2 matching over 7 bases. Germline lookup yields CDR1 MNHNS and CDR2 SASEGT. CDR3 length: 15 amino acids. V trimming: 5 bases; J trimming: 4 bases; junction bases outside the gene matches: 8. CDR3 protein: CASSLTRLAYNEQFF. In DNA form, the CDR3 reads TGTGCCAGCAGTCTAACCAGACTAGCTTACAATGAGCAGTTCTTC.

This clonotype was detected many times. The chain combines TRBV7-2 with TRBJ2-1; 7 nucleotides agree with TRBD2. CDR1 SGHTA and CDR2 FQGNSA come from the germline V gene. The junction had 10 bases not matched to a gene; V was cut back by 5 bases and J by 6 bases. This CDR3 has 15 amino acids. The CDR3 nucleotides are TGTGCCAGCAGCCTCCGGGCGGGAGTTAGCAATGAGCAGTTCTTC. Its protein is CASSLRAGVSNEQFF.